The sequence of this TCR beta chain was determined in a study of PD-L1 blockade in urothelial cancer. Sequencing used immunoSEQ multiplex PCR; TCRdb keeps in-frame clones, though not all of them. The sample lists tens of thousands of clones; approximately 83% were seen once. The ends were cut back, 5 bases at V and 0 bases at J, with 14 bases in the middle. Germline V gene sequence: CDR1 WNHNN, CDR2 SYGVQD (reference sequence). This CDR3 region has 16 residues. As to time point: pretreatment peripheral blood. The chain is built from TRBV10-1 and TRBJ2-1; the D gene is possibly TRBD1 (5 bases). The receptor comes from a man in his sixties with urothelial cancer. Sample: PBMCs, taken around atezolizumab (anti-PD-L1) treatment. The chain's CDR3 is CASSYHRLSSYNEQFF. The CDR3, as DNA: TGCGCCAGCAGTTACCACAGGCTGAGCTCCTACAATGAGCAGTTCTTC.